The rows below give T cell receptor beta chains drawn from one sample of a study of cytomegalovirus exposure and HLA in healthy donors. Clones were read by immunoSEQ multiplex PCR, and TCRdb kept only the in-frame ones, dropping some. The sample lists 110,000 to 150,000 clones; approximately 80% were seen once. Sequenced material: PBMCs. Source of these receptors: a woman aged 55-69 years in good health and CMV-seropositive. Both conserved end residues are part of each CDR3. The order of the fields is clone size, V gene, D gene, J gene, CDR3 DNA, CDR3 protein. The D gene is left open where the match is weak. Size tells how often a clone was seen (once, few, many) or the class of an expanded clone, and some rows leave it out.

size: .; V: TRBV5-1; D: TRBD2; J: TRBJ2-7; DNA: TGCGCCAGCAGCGTGGGACTAGCGGGAGAGGATTACGAGCAGTACTTC; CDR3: CASSVGLAGEDYEQYF
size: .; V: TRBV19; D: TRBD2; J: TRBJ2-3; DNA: TGTGCCAGTAGTAAGGGACTAGCGACAGATACGCAGTATTTT; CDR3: CASSKGLATDTQYF
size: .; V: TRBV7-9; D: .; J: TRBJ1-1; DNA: TGTGCCAGCAGCTTACAGTCTCCGACAGGTGAAGCTTTCTTT; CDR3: CASSLQSPTGEAFF
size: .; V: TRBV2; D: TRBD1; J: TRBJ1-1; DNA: TGTGCCAGCAGCATAAGTCCCGGGACAGGGGTAAATGAAGCTTTCTTT; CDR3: CASSISPGTGVNEAFF
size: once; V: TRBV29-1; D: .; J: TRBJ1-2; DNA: TGCAGCGTTGAACGGGGGGGGAGTCGGGGCTACACCTTC; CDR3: CSVERGGSRGYTF
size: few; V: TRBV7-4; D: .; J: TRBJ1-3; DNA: TGTGCCAGGAGGCCCCGACAGGCTGGAAACACCATATATTTT; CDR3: CARRPRQAGNTIYF
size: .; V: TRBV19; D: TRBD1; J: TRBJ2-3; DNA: TGTGCCAGTAGATCGGACAGGGGTGCAGATACGCAGTATTTT; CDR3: CASRSDRGADTQYF
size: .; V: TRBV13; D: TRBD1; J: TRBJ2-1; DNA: TGTGCCAGCAGCCATGGGACAGGGGCTCGGCAGTTCTTC; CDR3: CASSHGTGARQFF
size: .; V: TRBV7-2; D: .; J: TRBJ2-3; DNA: TGTGCCAGCAGCTCGGGTGCAGATACGCAGTATTTT; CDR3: CASSSGADTQYF
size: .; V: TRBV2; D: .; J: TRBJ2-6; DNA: TGTGCCAGCATATCGGCTGGGGCCAACGTCCTGACTTTC; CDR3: CASISAGANVLTF
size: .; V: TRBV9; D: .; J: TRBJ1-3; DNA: TGTGCCAGTACTTCAGGGTGGCGAAACACCATATATTTT; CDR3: CASTSGWRNTIYF
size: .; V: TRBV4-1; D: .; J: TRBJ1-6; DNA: TGCGCCAGCAGCCACCCGAGCTCCTATAATTCACCCCTCCACTTT; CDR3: CASSHPSSYNSPLHF
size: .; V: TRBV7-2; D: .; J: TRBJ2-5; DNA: TGTGCCAGCAGCTTTTGGGGGCTAAAAGAGACCCAGTACTTC; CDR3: CASSFWGLKETQYF
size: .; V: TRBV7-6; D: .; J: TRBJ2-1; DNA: TGTGCCAGCAGCGAGAGCTACAATGAGCAGTTCTTC; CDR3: CASSESYNEQFF
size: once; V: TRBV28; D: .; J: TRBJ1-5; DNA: TGTGCCAGCACCCGAGGGGGGGCGAGCCAGCCCCAGCATTTT; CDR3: CASTRGGASQPQHF
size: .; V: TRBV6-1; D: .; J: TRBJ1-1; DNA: TGTGCCAGCAGTGCGTACAGGGAGATGGCGACTGAAGCTTTCTTT; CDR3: CASSAYREMATEAFF
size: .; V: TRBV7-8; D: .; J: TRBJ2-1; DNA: TGTGCCAGCAGCCCCGGCGGGAATGAGCAGTTCTTC; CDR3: CASSPGGNEQFF
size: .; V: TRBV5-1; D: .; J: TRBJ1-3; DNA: TGCGCCAGCAGCTCTCGGGGTACTGGAAACACCATATATTTT; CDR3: CASSSRGTGNTIYF
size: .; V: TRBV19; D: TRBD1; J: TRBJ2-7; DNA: TGTGCCAGTACCTCGGGACAGGGGGGTAGGGAGCAGTACTTC; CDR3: CASTSGQGGREQYF
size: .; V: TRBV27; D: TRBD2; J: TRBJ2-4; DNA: TGTGCCAGCAGTTTAGGGCGGGAGGGCCAAAACATTCAGTACTTC; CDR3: CASSLGREGQNIQYF
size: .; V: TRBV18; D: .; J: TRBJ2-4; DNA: TGTGCCAGCTCACCACCGCGGATAGCCAAAAACATTCAGTACTTC; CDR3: CASSPPRIAKNIQYF
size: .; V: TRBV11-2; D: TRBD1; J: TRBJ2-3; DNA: TGTGCCAGCAGGTTCGGGACAGGGCCCACAGATACGCAGTATTTT; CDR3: CASRFGTGPTDTQYF
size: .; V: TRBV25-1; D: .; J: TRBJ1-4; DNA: TGTGCCAGCAGTGAAATACCCGGAGGGGCAAGACCTGAAAAACTGTTTTTT; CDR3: CASSEIPGGARPEKLFF
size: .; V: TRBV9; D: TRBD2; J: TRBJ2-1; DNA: TGTGCCAGCAGCGCTGGGACTAGCCCTACCTACAATGAGCAGTTCTTC; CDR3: CASSAGTSPTYNEQFF
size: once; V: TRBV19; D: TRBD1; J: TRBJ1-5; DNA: TGTGCCAGTAGGGACAGGGATAATCAGCCCCAGCATTTT; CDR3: CASRDRDNQPQHF
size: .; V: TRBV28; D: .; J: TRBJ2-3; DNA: TGTGCCAGCAGCGGGAGCCCCACAGATACGCAGTATTTT; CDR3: CASSGSPTDTQYF
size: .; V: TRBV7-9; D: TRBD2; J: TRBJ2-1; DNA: TGTGCCAGCAGCTTAGCGCAGGGGCGGGAGGGCCGGTCGGTAGAGCAGTTCTTC; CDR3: CASSLAQGREGRSVEQFF
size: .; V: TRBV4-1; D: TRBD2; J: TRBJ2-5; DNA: TGCGCCAGCAGCCACACTAGCGGGTTTGAGACCCAGTACTTC; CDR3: CASSHTSGFETQYF
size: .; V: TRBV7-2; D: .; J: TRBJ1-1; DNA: TGTGCCAGCAGCTTAGGTCAGGGGAACACTGAAGCTTTCTTT; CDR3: CASSLGQGNTEAFF
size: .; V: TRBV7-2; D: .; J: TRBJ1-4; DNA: TGTGCCAGCAGCTTAACAGGGTCGACTAATGAAAAACTGTTTTTT; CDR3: CASSLTGSTNEKLFF
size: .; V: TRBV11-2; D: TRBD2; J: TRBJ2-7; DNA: TGTGCCAGCAGGCAGACTAGCGGGAGGTACGAGCAGTACTTC; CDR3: CASRQTSGRYEQYF